This T cell receptor beta chain was identified during a study of cytomegalovirus exposure and HLA in healthy donors. Regarding the study as a whole: There were some public TCRs occurring in many donors, but most TCR sequences were rare.

Per the germline V gene, CDR1 is LNHDA and CDR2 is SQIVND (reference sequence). The length of the CDR3 is 13 residues. The ends were cut back, 6 bases at V and 0 bases at J, with 6 bases in the middle. The assay was immunoSEQ multiplex PCR, and TCRdb's table has in-frame clones only and misses some. The table lists about 120,000 clones, 88% of them singletons. This clone has only a few counts. Antigen: not known. Sequencing was performed on PBMCs. The chain has TRBV19 and TRBJ2-1; D is undetermined. This sequence originates from a woman between 18 and 29 years old in good health and CMV-seropositive. Here the CDR3 DNA reads TGTGCCAGTAGCGCAGGCTCCTACAATGAGCAGTTCTTC. This gives the protein CASSAGSYNEQFF. The complete variable domain, with remaining parts taken from reference TRBV19 and TRBJ2-1, reads DGGITQSPKYLFRKEGQNVTLSCEQNLNHDAMYWYRQDPGQGLRLIYYSQIVNDFQKGDIAEGYSVSREKKESFPLTVTSAQKNPTAFYLCASSAGSYNEQFFGPGTRLTVL.